What follows are 18 T cell receptor beta chains derived from one specimen sequenced in a study of T cells in Graves' hyperthyroidism and ophthalmopathy. It was RNA transcripts that yielded the amplified TCR beta CDR3 regions. A first-round RT-PCR of the TCR CDR3 used the HTBI primer set. TCRdb independently ran MiXCR on the multiplex PCR reads; one entry per CDR3 protein. The sample lists some 760,000 distinct CDR3 sequences; around 15% were seen once. Input material: blood. The receptors were sampled from a woman aged 18-29 years with Graves' hyperthyroidism.

At least ten counts were recorded for this clonotype. This chain links TRBV6-2 or TRBV6-3 with TRBJ2-2; no firm D call. The CDR3 length is 14 residues. The V and J ends lost 5 bases and 5 bases respectively, with 12 bases between them. Germline CDR1 reads MNHEY; CDR2 reads SVGEGT. CDR3 bases: TGTGCCAGCAGTAAGGAGAGGAATACCGGGGAGCTGTTTTTT. This codes for CASSKERNTGELFF.

At least ten counts were recorded for this clonotype. V usage is TRBV20-1 and J usage is TRBJ2-3, with unresolved D. The CDR3 consists of 12 residues. Looked up from germline, CDR1 is DFQATT and CDR2 is SNEGSKA (reference sequence). Trimming stripped 1 base from V and 4 bases from J, with 6 bases between. CDR3 DNA sequence: TGCAGTGCTAGAGGAGACTCAGATACGCAGTATTTT. Protein: CSARGDSDTQYF.

This clonotype showed up many times. The chain recombines TRBV12-3 or TRBV12-4 with TRBJ2-1; 9 nucleotides align to TRBD2. J lost 4 bases, V lost 2 bases, and 6 bases had no gene match. The CDR3 is 16 residues long. CDR3 bases: TGTGCCAGCAGTTTACTTGCGGGGGGGATATACAATGAGCAGTTCTTC. Translation gives CASSLLAGGIYNEQFF.

V usage is TRBV7-2 and J usage is TRBJ2-5; tentatively, D is TRBD2 (6 bases). V was trimmed by 6 bases and J by 2 bases, leaving 19 bases between them. Germline loops: CDR1 SGHTA, CDR2 FQGNSA. The CDR3 is 16 residues long. This chain's CDR3 is CASSFSRVLAQETQYF. The CDR3 DNA reads TGTGCCAGCAGTTTCAGCCGGGTACTAGCTCAAGAGACCCAGTACTTC.

V and J are TRBV28 and TRBJ2-5, with D possibly matching TRBD2 (6 bases). V was clipped by 4 bases and J by 0 bases, with 12 bases between them. The germline gives CDR1 MDHEN, CDR2 SYDVKM. The CDR3 has 15 residues. The CDR3 DNA is TGTGCCAGCAGTTCGACTAGTTCCCACCAAGAGACCCAGTACTTC. Its protein product is CASSSTSSHQETQYF.

The chain carries TRBV19 and TRBJ1-2; TRBD1 matches 10 bases. The germline V gene encodes CDR1 LNHDA and CDR2 SQIVND (reference sequence). The CDR3 loop spans 15 amino acids. V was pared by 4 bases and J by 4 bases, with 6 bases of the junction left unmatched. The CDR3 loop reads CASSTSDRGIYGYTF. The CDR3 DNA reads as TGTGCCAGTAGTACCTCGGACAGGGGGATCTATGGCTACACCTTC.

The J gene is TRBJ2-1, the V gene TRBV20-1; the D is unclear. This CDR3 region has 11 residues. Trimming left V 6 bases short and J 7 bases short, with 10 bases between. Germline V gives CDR1 DFQATT, CDR2 SNEGSKA (reference sequence). DNA of the CDR3: TGCAGTGCCGCAGAGCGAAATGAGCAGTTCTTC. Residues: CSAAERNEQFF.

This clonotype showed up many times. V and J are TRBV30 and TRBJ1-1, with D perhaps matching TRBD1 (6 bases). CDR1 is GTSNPN, CDR2 SVGIG, per germline (reference sequence). With 5 bases removed from V and 4 bases from J, the gap between germline ends came to 14 bases. This CDR3 comprises 13 residues. The DNA for the CDR3 is TGTGCCTGGCGAGAGCGAGGGGGCACTGAAGCTTTCTTT. This encodes CAWRERGGTEAFF.

This clonotype was detected many times. In DNA form, the CDR3 reads TGTGCCAGCAGCCAGTATGACAGGGGACAGACCCAGTACTTC. Amino acids: CASSQYDRGQTQYF. This chain links TRBV3-1 with TRBJ2-5, with 8 nucleotides matching TRBD1. This CDR3 contains 14 residues. The J segment lost 6 bases and the V segment lost 3 bases, leaving 6 bases of the junction unmatched. Germline V gene data show CDR1 as LGHDT and CDR2 as YNNKEL (reference sequence).

This clonotype has a count of ten or more. The rearrangement links TRBV7-9 to TRBJ2-3, with D possibly matching TRBD1 (7 bases). Germline V CDR1 and CDR2: SEHNR, FQNEAQ (reference sequence). The CDR3 extends over 14 amino acids. Trimming took off 3 bases at V and 4 bases at J, with 11 bases between the two ends. The chain's CDR3 is CASSFGGGSDTQYF. The CDR3 DNA follows: TGTGCCAGCAGCTTTGGAGGGGGCTCAGATACGCAGTATTTT. The full variable domain, with the rest looked up from reference TRBV7-9 and TRBJ2-3, is DTGVSQNPRHKITKRGQNVTFRCDPISEHNRLYWYRQTLGQGPEFLTYFQNEAQLEKSRLLSDRFSAERPKGSFSTLEIQRTEQGDSAMYLCASSFGGGSDTQYFGPGTRLTVL.

This clonotype has more than one count but fewer than ten. The chain couples TRBV9 to TRBJ2-1, with D maybe TRBD1 (6 bases). This CDR3 has 13 amino acids. V was shortened by 2 bases and J by 5 bases, with 8 bases between the two germline ends. The germline CDR1 and CDR2 sequences are SGDLS and YYNGEE. The CDR3 sequence is CASSVGDNNEQFF. Written as DNA, the CDR3 is TGTGCCAGCAGCGTTGGGGACAACAATGAGCAGTTCTTC. Filled out from reference TRBV9 and TRBJ2-1, the complete variable domain reads DSGVTQTPKHLITATGQRVTLRCSPRSGDLSVYWYQQSLDQGLQFLIQYYNGEERAKGNILERFSAQQFPDLHSELNLSSLELGDSALYFCASSVGDNNEQFFGPGTRLTVL.

The table lists this clonotype with a few counts. A much larger clone lies one base from this, so it may be a read error. The rearrangement joins TRBV7-9 to TRBJ2-7; no clear D gene. Per germline, CDR1 SEHNR and CDR2 FQNEAQ (reference sequence). CDR3 length: 12 residues. V was shortened by 2 bases and J by 2 bases, with 4 bases between the two germline ends. This chain's CDR3 is CASSLMAYEQYF. For the CDR3, the DNA is TGTGCCAGCAGCTTAATGGCCTACGAGCAGTACTTC.

This clonotype was observed a handful of times. The J gene is TRBJ1-1, the V gene TRBV10-2, with D uncertain. Germline CDR1 WSHSY, CDR2 SAAADI. This CDR3 has 13 residues. Deletions cut 7 bases from V and 2 bases from J, with 11 bases between. CDR3: CASTDPENTEAFF. The CDR3 region has the DNA TGCGCCAGCACGGATCCGGAAAACACTGAAGCTTTCTTT.

This chain connects TRBV20-1 to TRBJ2-7, with TRBD1 matching 10 bases. Trimming at V came to 2 bases and at J to 1 base, leaving 11 bases not matched to a gene. The CDR3 runs 17 residues. CDR1 DFQATT and CDR2 SNEGSKA come from the germline V gene (reference sequence). As DNA, the CDR3 is TGCAGTGCTAGACCACGACAGGGGGCCTGGGCTTCCTACGAGCAGTACTTC. This gives the protein CSARPRQGAWASYEQYF.

This clonotype was recorded many times. The V call is TRBV20-1, the J call TRBJ2-7; 9 bases fit TRBD1. Germline V lookup: CDR1 DFQATT, CDR2 SNEGSKA (reference sequence). Trimming took 4 bases from V and 4 from J; bases not matched to a gene: 11. The CDR3 runs 15 residues. CDR3: CSAITLTGGRYEQYF. CDR3 DNA: TGCAGTGCTATAACTCTGACAGGGGGGAGGTACGAGCAGTACTTC.

In this sample, this clonotype turned up a few times. The chain links TRBV6-2 or TRBV6-3 to TRBJ1-3; no definite D call. Deletions cut 7 bases from V and 1 base from J, with 14 bases between. This CDR3 is built from 15 residues. Germline V CDR1 and CDR2: MNHEY, SVGEGT. The CDR3 here is CASTSAGISGNTIYF. DNA of the CDR3: TGTGCCAGCACCTCAGCGGGGATTTCTGGAAACACCATATATTTT.

This clonotype was observed a single time. A much larger clone lies a single base off, so this may be a read error. This sequence joins TRBV20-1 and TRBJ2-2; 12 positions agree with TRBD2. Germline CDR1 DFQATT, CDR2 SNEGSKA (reference sequence). The CDR3 runs to 15 residues. This CDR3 is CSARPSGRAAGEPFF. The CDR3 nucleotides read TGCAGTGCTAGACCTAGCGGGAGGGCCGCCGGGGAGCCGTTTTTT.

The CDR3 coding sequence is TGTGCCAGCTACGCCCTCCCAGGGCAGGGGGACTACGAGCAGTACTTC. It is translated as CASYALPGQGDYEQYF. The chain recombines TRBV7-9 with TRBJ2-7, with 7 positions matching TRBD1. Trimming cost V 8 bases and J 3 bases; bases outside gene matches: 16. CDR3 length: 16 amino acids. CDR1 SEHNR and CDR2 FQNEAQ come from the germline V gene (reference sequence). The full variable domain, completed using reference TRBV7-9 and TRBJ2-7, is DTGVSQNPRHKITKRGQNVTFRCDPISEHNRLYWYRQTLGQGPEFLTYFQNEAQLEKSRLLSDRFSAERPKGSFSTLEIQRTEQGDSAMYLCASYALPGQGDYEQYFGPGTRLTVT.